The 6 T cell receptor beta chains below were found in one sample sequenced in a study of shared clonotypes between healthy human individuals. Sequencing used immunoSEQ multiplex PCR; TCRdb keeps in-frame clones, though not all of them. The data contain more than 2 million clones, roughly 94% of them singletons. Material for sequencing was naive CD4+ T cells sorted from blood. Subset reported: CD45RA+ positively selected. These receptors came from a man younger than 35 in good health.

As for this clone: Distinct nucleotide sequences in the sample also encode this CDR3. This chain links TRBV27 with TRBJ1-2, with TRBD1 matching over 8 bases. J lost 6 bases, V lost 6 bases, and 6 bases had no gene match. This CDR3 is built from 13 residues. Germline lookup yields CDR1 MNHEY and CDR2 SMNVEV (reference sequence). The chain's CDR3 is CASSPRQGHGYTF. The DNA of the CDR3 is TGTGCCAGCAGCCCACGACAGGGGCATGGCTACACCTTC.

This clone was recorded only once. This rearrangement joins TRBV7-9 to TRBJ2-5, with D possibly TRBD2 on 6 matching bases. The CDR3 spans 15 residues. V was clipped by 1 base and J by 5 bases, with 14 bases between them. Germline V CDR1 and CDR2: SEHNR, FQNEAQ (reference sequence). CDR3: CASSLGYLGGETQYF. In DNA, the CDR3 is TGTGCCAGCAGCTTAGGCTATCTCGGGGGTGAGACCCAGTACTTC.

The chain carries TRBV7-9 and TRBJ1-1, with 7 bases identical to TRBD1. V dropped 8 bases and J dropped 1; count of bases not matched to a gene: 4. The CDR3 runs 13 residues. Germline loops: CDR1 SEHNR, CDR2 FQNEAQ (reference sequence). DNA of the CDR3: TGTGCCAGCGCGGGACAGTCGAACACTGAAGCTTTCTTT. Protein: CASAGQSNTEAFF.

The chain's CDR3 is CASSEIGLSEKLFF. The CDR3 bases are TGTGCCAGCAGTGAAATAGGGTTATCAGAAAAACTGTTTTTT. The rearrangement joins TRBV6-1 to TRBJ1-4; D remains unclear. The germline gives CDR1 MNHNS, CDR2 SASEGT. This CDR3 region has 14 residues. V was clipped by 2 bases and J by 8 bases, with 12 bases between them.

The chain couples TRBV5-4 to TRBJ2-3; TRBD1 might be the D (7 bases). The V end was cut by 7 bases, the J end by 1 base, with 10 bases between. This CDR3 region has 13 residues. The germline V gene encodes CDR1 SGHNT and CDR2 YYREEE (reference sequence). CDR3: CASRRGRTDTQYF. The CDR3 DNA is TGTGCCAGCCGGAGGGGGCGCACAGATACGCAGTATTTT. The full variable domain, with the rest looked up from reference TRBV5-4 and TRBJ2-3, is ETGVTQSPTHLIKTRGQQVTLRCSSQSGHNTVSWYQQALGQGPQFIFQYYREEENGRGNFPPRFSGLQFPNYSSELNVNALELDDSALYLCASRRGRTDTQYFGPGTRLTVL.

V is TRBV6-6 and J is TRBJ2-3; D is uncertain. CDR1 is MNHNY, CDR2 SVGAGI, per germline (reference sequence). This CDR3 contains 15 residues. With 0 bases removed from V and 1 base from J, the gap between germline ends came to 8 bases. The CDR3 here is CASSYSNPRTDTQYF. The CDR3 nucleotides read TGTGCCAGCAGTTACTCAAATCCGCGCACAGATACGCAGTATTTT.